Sequencing of this T cell receptor beta chain was carried out in a study of T cell repertoires and HLA-DP antigens. Looking at the study overall: In vitro CD4+ alloreactivity was against HeLa-presented HLA-DP.

HeLa cells expressing allogeneic DPB1 restimulated the roughly 15-day-expanded CD4+ cells for 20 to 30 h. Cells were stimulated with HeLa cells transduced with HLA-DPA1/DPB1, HLA-DM, invariant chain and CD80. Method: immunoSEQ multiplex PCR; TCRdb's copy keeps in-frame clones and lacks some. The sample holds around 2,200 clones, approximately 81% seen once. This sequence was found in a woman between 18 and 30 years old in good health and CMV-seronegative. Material: CD137- CD4+ T cells from cultured PBMCs.

The CDR3 sequence is CASSSGGLYETQYF. For the CDR3, the DNA is TGTGCCAGCAGCTCAGGGGGGTTGTACGAGACCCAGTACTTC. The chain has TRBV7-3 and TRBJ2-5; a possible D gene is TRBD1 (7 bases). Between the trimmed V and J ends, which lost 4 bases and 5 bases, there was a span of 14 bases. Germline V gene lookup returns CDR1 SGHTA and CDR2 FQGTGA. The CDR3 spans 14 residues. Looking up the rest from reference TRBV7-3 and TRBJ2-5 gives the full variable domain: GAGVSQTPSNKVTEKGKYVELRCDPISGHTALYWYRQSLGQGPEFLIYFQGTGAADDSGLPNDRFFAVRPEGSVSTLKIQRTERGDSAVYLCASSSGGLYETQYFGPGTRLLVL.